Shown below are 7 T cell receptor beta chains from a single sample sequenced in a study of graft-versus-host responses after intestinal transplantation. Method: immunoSEQ multiplex PCR; TCRdb's copy keeps in-frame clones and lacks some. The table lists approximately 86,000 clones, 90% to 95% of them singletons. For these TCRs, the target antigens are not known. This specimen was unstimulated CD4+ T cells sorted from spleen or lymph node cells, taken before intestinal transplant. These TCRs come from a human donor who received an intestinal transplant.

This chain connects TRBV5-1 to TRBJ2-5; 8 bases line up with TRBD1. Germline V gives CDR1 SGHRS, CDR2 YFSETQ. The CDR3 loop spans 15 amino acids. V lost 0 bases, J lost 4 bases, and 5 bases stayed unmatched. This chain's CDR3 is CASSLGSGTGETQYF. The CDR3 region has the DNA TGCGCCAGCAGCTTGGGATCCGGGACAGGAGAGACCCAGTACTTC.

For the CDR3, the DNA is TGTGCCAGCAGCCTTGCGACTAGCCCCAACACCGGGGAGCTGTTTTTT. Its translation is CASSLATSPNTGELFF. The rearrangement links TRBV5-6 to TRBJ2-2; 7 bases align to TRBD2. The CDR3 is made up of 16 amino acids. Germline CDR1 is SGHDT and CDR2 is YYEEEE. With V trimmed by 4 bases and J by 2 bases, 8 bases remained unmatched.

The chain uses TRBV5-1 and TRBJ2-6; 8 bases line up with TRBD1. CDR1 SGHRS and CDR2 YFSETQ come from the germline V gene. This CDR3 region has 17 residues. V gave up 2 bases and J gave up 1 base; unmatched junction bases: 5. Here the CDR3 reads CASSFGTGLSGANVLTF. CDR3 nucleotide sequence: TGCGCCAGCAGCTTTGGGACAGGCCTTTCTGGGGCCAACGTCCTGACTTTC.

CDR3 sequence reads: CASSYGGGPNNSPLHF. The CDR3 nucleotides read TGTGCCAGCAGTTACGGCGGGGGGCCTAATAATTCACCCCTCCACTTT. This chain uses TRBV6-6 with TRBJ1-6, with D maybe TRBD1 (6 bases). Germline assignment: CDR1 MNHNY and CDR2 SVGAGI (reference sequence). CDR3 size: 16 residues. Trimming took off 2 bases at V and 5 bases at J, with 13 bases between the two ends.

As to this clone: It is unclear where the CDR3 begins or ends on the DNA, so no DNA is shown, and the CDR3 is as TCRdb lists it. The V and J genes are TRBV6-1 and TRBJ1-5; the D call TRBD1 from the table was never checked on the DNA. The CDR3 length is 14 residues, termini included. The germline gives CDR1 MNHNS, CDR2 SASEGT. This CDR3 reads CASSEVGQGTAEHF.

This clone was counted a few times. The genes are TRBV29-1 and TRBJ1-1; no reliable D call. CDR3 length: 11 amino acids. V lost 6 bases and J lost 2, with 7 bases in between. Germline CDR1 is SQVTM and CDR2 is ANQGSEA. CDR3 coding DNA: TGCAGCGTCGGAGCAAACACTGAAGCTTTCTTT. As protein: CSVGANTEAFF.

V usage is TRBV4-1 and J usage is TRBJ2-7; 10 bases align to TRBD2. CDR3 length: 16 residues. From germline, CDR1 is MGHRA and CDR2 YSYEKL. V was clipped by 1 base and J by 4 bases; unmatched bases: 7. The CDR3, as DNA: TGCGCCAGCAGCCAAGGGCTAGCGGGGGCACCATACGAGCAGTACTTC. Its protein is CASSQGLAGAPYEQYF.